These T cell receptor beta chains were read from a single sample in a study of shared clonotypes between healthy human individuals. Data came from immunoSEQ multiplex PCR; TCRdb stores just in-frame clones and leaves some out. The data show approximately 2,000,000 clones, around 95% seen once. The sequencing input was naive CD8+ T cells from PBMCs. These receptors all stem from a young man in good health. Some clones in this sample may be carry-over from other donors' samples. The CDR3 runs from the conserved cysteine through the conserved F or W.

cdr3_aa v_call
CASSSPGRPVGHNYGYTF TRBV19
CASSQEATSAANVLTF TRBV4-1
CASSVAGWTANTGELFF TRBV9
CASSAISPYRGGVPDTQYF TRBV27
CASSDTRLSGELFF TRBV6-4
CASSLGGEDYGYTF TRBV7-2
CASSQIPGQGIPYGYTF TRBV7-9
CASSETGSANYGYTF TRBV6-1
CASSSAGRRVETQYF TRBV27
CASSLGQGDQPQHF TRBV4-1
CASSPNGANLRDTQYF TRBV7-8
CASSHYPGTSSDEQFF TRBV7-9
CASSPPVRMNTEAFF TRBV18
CASSRDYNEQFF TRBV14
CASSLAGFQGSLRETQYF TRBV5-8
CASNLRLGLAGNEQFF TRBV27
CASSLFPPLAGSSYEQYF TRBV27
CASSNGPGQGTGYTF TRBV5-6
CASSTGTSGTNYNEQFF TRBV11-2
CASSLGPLQGAYEQYF TRBV7-7
CASSLTDNYEQYF TRBV27
CAWNGGSGNTIYF TRBV30